This TCR beta chain is drawn from a study of shared clonotypes between healthy human individuals. For the study at large: CD4 naive and CD4 memory each took three plates per donor, while CD8 naive took two and CD8 memory one.

Study results and caveats: Compared with memory subsets, naive subsets generally had larger estimated richness.

The CDR3 extends over 13 amino acids. Per the germline V gene, CDR1 is LNHDA and CDR2 is SQIVND (reference sequence). V lost 8 bases and J 1 base, leaving 10 bases between the germline ends. An even split of each subset's genomic DNA across several immunoSEQ plates was performed. Clones were sequenced by immunoSEQ multiplex PCR, and TCRdb holds only the in-frame ones, with some missing. The repertoire includes some 2,100,000 clones, more than 90% of them detected once, and roughly 0.13% sits in the top ten. To note about this clone: Its antigen is undetermined.

Sequencing was performed on naive CD4+ T cells sorted from blood. As for subset: CD45RA+ positively selected. This receptor was taken from a man aged 18 to 30 in good health. The chain has TRBV19 and TRBJ2-3, with D tentatively TRBD1 (5 bases). This CDR3 reads CASASQGTDTQYF. Written as DNA, the CDR3 is TGTGCCAGTGCGTCACAGGGCACAGATACGCAGTATTTT.